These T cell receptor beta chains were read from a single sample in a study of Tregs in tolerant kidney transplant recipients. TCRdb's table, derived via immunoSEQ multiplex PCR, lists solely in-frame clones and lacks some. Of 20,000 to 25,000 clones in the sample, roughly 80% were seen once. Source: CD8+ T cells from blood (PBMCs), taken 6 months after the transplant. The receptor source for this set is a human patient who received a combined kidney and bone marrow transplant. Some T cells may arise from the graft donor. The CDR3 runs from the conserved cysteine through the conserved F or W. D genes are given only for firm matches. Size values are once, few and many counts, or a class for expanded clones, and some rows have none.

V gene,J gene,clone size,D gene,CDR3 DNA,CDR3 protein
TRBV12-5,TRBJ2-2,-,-,TGTGCTAGTGGTCCTAGTACCTTCGGCACCGGGGAGCTGTTTTTT,CASGPSTFGTGELFF
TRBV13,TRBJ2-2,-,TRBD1,TGTGCCAGCAGCCCAGGGGACAGGGTAAAGTCCGGGGAGCTGTTTTTT,CASSPGDRVKSGELFF
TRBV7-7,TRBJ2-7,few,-,TGTGCCAGCAGCCAGGGCCCAGGGTACGAGCAGTACTTC,CASSQGPGYEQYF
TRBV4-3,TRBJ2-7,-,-,TGCGCCAGCAGCCAGACGACAGGCTCCTACGAGCAGTACTTC,CASSQTTGSYEQYF
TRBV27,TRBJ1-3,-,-,TGTGCCAGCAGTTTTGTGGGCCCTGGAAACACCATATATTTT,CASSFVGPGNTIYF
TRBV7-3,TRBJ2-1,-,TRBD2,TGTGCCAGCAGTACCTCGGGACTAGCGGGCAATGAGCAGTTCTTC,CASSTSGLAGNEQFF
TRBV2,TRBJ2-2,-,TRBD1,TGTGCCAGCCTCCCGGGACAGGGCATCGGGGAGCTGTTTTTT,CASLPGQGIGELFF
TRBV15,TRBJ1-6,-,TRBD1,TGTGCCACCAGCAGAGATCTGGGGGACAGATATTCCCCCCTCCACTTT,CATSRDLGDRYSPLHF
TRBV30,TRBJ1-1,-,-,TGTGCCGGGAAGGGGGGGGAGAACACTGAAGCTTTCTTT,CAGKGGENTEAFF
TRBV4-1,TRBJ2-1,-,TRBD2,TGCGCCAGCAGTTACGGACTAGTCAATGAGCAGTTCTTC,CASSYGLVNEQFF
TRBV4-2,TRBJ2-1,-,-,TGTGCCAGCAGCCAAACCGCCCAGGGGCCTATCGGCGACGAGCAGTTCTTC,CASSQTAQGPIGDEQFF
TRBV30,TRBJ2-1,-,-,TGTGCCTGGAGTGCTGAGGTCTCCTACAATGAGCAGTTCTTC,CAWSAEVSYNEQFF
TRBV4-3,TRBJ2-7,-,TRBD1,TGCGCCAGCAGCCATGCGACAGGGTTGTACGAGCAGTACTTC,CASSHATGLYEQYF
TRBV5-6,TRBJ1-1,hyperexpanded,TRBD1,TGTGCCAGCAGCTTGAGACCTATAGGACAGGGTGAAGCTTTCTTT,CASSLRPIGQGEAFF
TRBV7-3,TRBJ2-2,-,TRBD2,TGTGCCAGCAGCCCCGCGGGACTAGCGGGAGTGTCCGGGGAGCTGTTTTTT,CASSPAGLAGVSGELFF
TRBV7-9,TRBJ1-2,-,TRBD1,TGTGCCAGCAGCCCGGGGACAGGGGGATTCTACACCTTC,CASSPGTGGFYTF
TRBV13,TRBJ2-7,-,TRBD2,TGTGCCAGCAGCTCGGGACTAGCGGACGAGCAGTACTTC,CASSSGLADEQYF
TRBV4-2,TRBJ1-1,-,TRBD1,TGTGCCAGCAGCCAAGATCGCGGCCCCGGGGGACAGGAGAACACTGAAGCTTTCTTT,CASSQDRGPGGQENTEAFF
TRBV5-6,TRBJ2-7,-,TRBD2,TGTGCCAGCAGCTTTACTAGCGGAGCCTACGAGCAGTACTTC,CASSFTSGAYEQYF
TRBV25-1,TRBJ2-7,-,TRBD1,TGTGCCAGCAGTGAACAACAGGGGTTCTACGAGCAGTACTTC,CASSEQQGFYEQYF
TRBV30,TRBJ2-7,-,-,TGTGCCTGGAGTGTACTACCCGGTATAGGAAGGTACGAGCAGTACTTC,CAWSVLPGIGRYEQYF
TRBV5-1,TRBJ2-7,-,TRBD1,TGCGCCAGCAGCTTGGACAGGGGGCCTTTATACGAGCAGTACTTC,CASSLDRGPLYEQYF
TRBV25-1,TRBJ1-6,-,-,TGTGCCAGCAGTCAGGGGACCGTCCATTCACCCCTCCACTTT,CASSQGTVHSPLHF
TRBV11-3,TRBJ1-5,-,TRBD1,TGTGCCAGCAGCTTCGGACAGGAGAGGAATCAGCCCCAGCATTTT,CASSFGQERNQPQHF
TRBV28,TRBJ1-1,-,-,TGTGCCAGCAGCATGAGCGAGGAGGGGTTCACTGAAGCTTTCTTT,CASSMSEEGFTEAFF
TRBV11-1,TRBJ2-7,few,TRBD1,TGTGCCAGCAGCCACCGGGACAGGAACTACGAGCAGTACTTC,CASSHRDRNYEQYF
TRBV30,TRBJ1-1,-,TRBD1,TGTGCCTGGAGTGTGGGGACAGGGGTTACTGAAGCTTTCTTT,CAWSVGTGVTEAFF
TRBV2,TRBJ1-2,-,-,TGTGCCAGCAGCGAACGGGGCTACACCTTC,CASSERGYTF
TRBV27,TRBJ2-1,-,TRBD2,TGTGCCAGCAGTTTGTTACTAGCGGGGGGGCCCGGTGAGCAGTTCTTC,CASSLLLAGGPGEQFF
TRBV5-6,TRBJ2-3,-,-,TGTGCCAGCAGCTTGATGCTGGGGGCCATGGGAGATACGCAGTATTTT,CASSLMLGAMGDTQYF
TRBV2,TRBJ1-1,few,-,TGTGCCAGCAGTGAAACAGGGAGTACGGGTTACACTGAAGCTTTCTTT,CASSETGSTGYTEAFF